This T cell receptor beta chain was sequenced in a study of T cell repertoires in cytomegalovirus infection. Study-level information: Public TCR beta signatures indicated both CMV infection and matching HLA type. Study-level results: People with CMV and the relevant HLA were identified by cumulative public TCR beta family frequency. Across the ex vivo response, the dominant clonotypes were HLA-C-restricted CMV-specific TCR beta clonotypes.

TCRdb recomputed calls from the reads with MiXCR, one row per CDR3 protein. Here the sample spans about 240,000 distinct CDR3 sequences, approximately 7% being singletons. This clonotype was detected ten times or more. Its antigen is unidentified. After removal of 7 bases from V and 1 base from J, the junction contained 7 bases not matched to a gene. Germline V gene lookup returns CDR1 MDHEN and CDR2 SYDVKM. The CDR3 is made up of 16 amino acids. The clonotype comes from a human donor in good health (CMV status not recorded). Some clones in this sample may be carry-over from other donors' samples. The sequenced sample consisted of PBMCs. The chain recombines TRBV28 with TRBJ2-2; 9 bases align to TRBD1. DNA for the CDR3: TGTGCCAGCAAGACACCGGGACAGGGGAACACCGGGGAGCTGTTTTTT. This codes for CASKTPGQGNTGELFF.